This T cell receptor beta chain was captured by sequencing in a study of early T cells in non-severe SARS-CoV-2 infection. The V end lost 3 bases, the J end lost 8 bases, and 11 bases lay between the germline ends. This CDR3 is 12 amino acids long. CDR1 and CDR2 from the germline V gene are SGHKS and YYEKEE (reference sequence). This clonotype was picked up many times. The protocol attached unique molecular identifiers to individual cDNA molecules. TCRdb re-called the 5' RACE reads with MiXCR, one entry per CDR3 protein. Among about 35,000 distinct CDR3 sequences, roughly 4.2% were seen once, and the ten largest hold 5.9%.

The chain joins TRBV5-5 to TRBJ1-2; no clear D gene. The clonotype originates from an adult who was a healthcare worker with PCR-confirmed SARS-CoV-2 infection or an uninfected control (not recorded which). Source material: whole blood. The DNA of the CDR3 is TGTGCCAGCAGCTGGTCGGATTTAGGCTACACCTTC. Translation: CASSWSDLGYTF.